What follows are 19 T cell receptor beta chains derived from one specimen sequenced in a study of cytomegalovirus exposure and HLA in healthy donors. Only in-frame clones appear in the TCRdb table, and some are missing; sequencing was by immunoSEQ multiplex PCR. The repertoire includes about 56,000 clones, almost 97% of them detected once, and under 1.5% sits in the top ten. The sequencing sample was made of PBMCs. These receptors were obtained from a woman younger than 35 in good health and CMV-seronegative.

J is TRBJ1-3 and V is TRBV29-1; a possible D gene is TRBD1 (5 bases). Germline V gene sequence: CDR1 SQVTM, CDR2 ANQGSEA. Between the trimmed V and J ends, which lost 4 bases and 6 bases, there was a span of 10 bases. The CDR3 sequence is 12 residues long. This CDR3 reads CSVVGGENTIYF. The CDR3 DNA follows: TGCAGCGTTGTGGGGGGGGAAAACACCATATATTTT. The complete variable domain, with remaining parts taken from reference TRBV29-1 and TRBJ1-3, reads SAVISQKPSRDICQRGTSLTIQCQVDSQVTMMFWYRQQPGQSLTLIATANQGSEATYESGFVIDKFPISRPNLTFSTLTVSNMSPEDSSIYLCSVVGGENTIYFGEGSWLTVV.

J is TRBJ1-2 and V is TRBV29-1; unclear D gene. Trimming removed 4 bases from V and 7 bases from J, with 13 bases in between. CDR1 and CDR2 from the germline V gene are SQVTM and ANQGSEA. CDR3 length: 12 residues. Written as DNA, the CDR3 is TGCAGCGTTGGGGAGGGCATCGGTGGCTACACCTTC. Translation: CSVGEGIGGYTF.

CDR3 in amino acids: CASTPFRSWGYTF. CDR3 DNA: TGTGCCAGCACCCCTTTCCGAAGCTGGGGCTACACCTTC. The V and J genes are TRBV7-9 and TRBJ1-2; D remains ambiguous. Trimming removed 7 bases from V and 8 bases from J, with 17 bases in between. In germline, CDR1 is SEHNR, CDR2 FQNEAQ (reference sequence). This CDR3 region has 13 residues.

The count of this clone is one. The chain uses TRBV27 and TRBJ2-7; 8 bases fit TRBD1. Germline lookup yields CDR1 MNHEY and CDR2 SMNVEV (reference sequence). V lost 2 bases and J lost 4; bases outside the gene matches: 4. This CDR3 is built from 14 residues. The CDR3 region has the DNA TGTGCCAGCAGTTTAGGGCAGGGGGCTTACGAGCAGTACTTC. It encodes CASSLGQGAYEQYF.

V and J are TRBV7-3 and TRBJ2-3, with D possibly matching TRBD2 (6 bases). V lost 5 bases, J lost 2 bases, and 11 bases lay in between. This CDR3 has 14 amino acids. Germline-derived CDR1 and CDR2 are SGHTA and FQGTGA. CDR3 sequence: CASSLGTPTDTQYF. Written as DNA, the CDR3 is TGTGCCAGCAGCCTCGGGACTCCCACAGATACGCAGTATTTT.

This clone was detected once. The chain recombines TRBV2 with TRBJ2-1; possible D gene TRBD2, 7 bases. The CDR3 is 16 amino acids. Between the trimmed V and J ends, which lost 10 bases and 10 bases, there was a span of 29 bases. CDR1 is SNHLY, CDR2 FYNNEI, per germline. The DNA for the CDR3 is TGTGCCACCTCAACCGAGTGGGGGCGGGGGCAAGGGGAGCAGTTCTTC. Residues: CATSTEWGRGQGEQFF.

The rearrangement links TRBV28 to TRBJ2-1; 7 positions match TRBD1. The CDR3 is 12 amino acids. CDR1 is MDHEN and CDR2 is SYDVKM in the germline V gene. Trimming at V came to 10 bases and at J to 4 bases, leaving 4 bases not matched to a gene. The CDR3 here is CATQTGYNEQFF. The CDR3 DNA is TGTGCCACCCAGACAGGGTACAATGAGCAGTTCTTC.

This chain joins TRBV10-3 and TRBJ1-3, with D perhaps TRBD1 (5 bases). The V gene lost 11 bases and the J gene lost 0 bases, with 17 bases spanning the gap. This CDR3 has 15 residues. From germline, CDR1 is ENHRY and CDR2 SYGVKD. The CDR3 region has the DNA TGTGCCGGGAGGGGTAGCGGGAGCTCTGGAAACACCATATATTTT. Translation: CAGRGSGSSGNTIYF.

The chain joins TRBV10-1 to TRBJ2-1; TRBD2 aligns across 12 bases. CDR1 and CDR2 (germline): WNHNN, SYGVQD (reference sequence). Losses at the gene ends were 6 bases for V and 8 bases for J; bases not matched to a gene: 8. This CDR3 is built from 15 residues. Written as DNA, the CDR3 is TGCGCCAGCAGCTCTAGCGGGGGGGCGCGCGATGAGCAGTTCTTC. As protein: CASSSSGGARDEQFF.

The V call is TRBV15, the J call TRBJ2-5, with TRBD1 identical over 8 bases. Trimming took 1 base from V and 2 from J; bases not matched to a gene: 15. Germline values: CDR1 LNHNV, CDR2 YYDKDF (reference sequence). There are 19 residues in the CDR3. As DNA, the CDR3 is TGTGCCACCAGCAGAGGGACAGGGATCCCCGCCGCGGGTCAAGAGACCCAGTACTTC. This translates into CATSRGTGIPAAGQETQYF. The full variable domain, its missing parts supplied by reference TRBV15 and TRBJ2-5, is DAMVIQNPRYQVTQFGKPVTLSCSQTLNHNVMYWYQQKSSQAPKLLFHYYDKDFNNEADTPDNFQSRRPNTSFCFLDIRSPGLGDTAMYLCATSRGTGIPAAGQETQYFGPGTRLLVL.

This chain connects TRBV15 to TRBJ2-3, with TRBD2 identical over 7 bases. Germline V gene data show CDR1 as LNHNV and CDR2 as YYDKDF (reference sequence). The V and J ends lost 3 bases and 2 bases, in that order; junction bases with no gene match: 8. CDR3 size: 16 residues. This CDR3 reads CATSSQTSESTDTQYF. In nucleotides, the CDR3 is TGTGCCACCAGCAGCCAAACTAGCGAATCCACAGATACGCAGTATTTT.

V and J are TRBV7-3 and TRBJ2-2; 14 positions agree with TRBD2. The J segment lost 6 bases and the V segment lost 5 bases, leaving 8 bases of the junction unmatched. This CDR3 contains 17 residues. Germline V lookup: CDR1 SGHTA, CDR2 FQGTGA. Written as DNA, the CDR3 is TGTGCCAGCAGCCGGACTAGCGGGGGGCCGGGGGCCGGGGAGCTGTTTTTT. Its protein product is CASSRTSGGPGAGELFF.

The rearrangement uses TRBV27 and TRBJ1-2, with D hard to call. Germline V gives CDR1 MNHEY, CDR2 SMNVEV (reference sequence). V shed 3 bases and J shed 2 bases, with 19 bases lying between them. The length of the CDR3 is 17 residues. This chain's CDR3 is CASSLAQDRSYNYGYTF. As DNA, the CDR3 is TGTGCCAGCAGTTTGGCCCAGGATAGATCCTACAACTATGGCTACACCTTC.

The chain is built from TRBV7-9 and TRBJ1-1, with D perhaps TRBD1 (5 bases). Trimming cost V 6 bases and J 1 base, with 12 bases left between them. This CDR3 has 14 residues. Germline V CDR1 and CDR2: SEHNR, FQNEAQ (reference sequence). This chain's CDR3 is CASRPRVGNTEAFF. The CDR3 DNA is TGTGCCAGCAGACCCAGGGTGGGGAACACTGAAGCTTTCTTT.

Only one count was recorded for this clone. The chain recombines TRBV5-1 with TRBJ1-1, with a possible D match to TRBD1 (5 bases). This CDR3 is built from 15 residues. In germline, CDR1 is SGHRS, CDR2 YFSETQ. Trimming shortened V by 5 bases and J by 2 bases, and 16 bases separated the two germline ends. CDR3: CASRGQPGANTEAFF. The CDR3 coding sequence is TGCGCCAGCAGGGGCCAGCCTGGGGCTAACACTGAAGCTTTCTTT.

This sequence joins TRBV7-9 and TRBJ2-1, with 7 bases that match TRBD1. The CDR3 has 14 amino acids. Germline assignment: CDR1 SEHNR and CDR2 FQNEAQ (reference sequence). Trimming took 5 bases from V and 8 from J; bases not matched to a gene: 9. DNA of the CDR3: TGTGCCAGCAGCCGATCGACAGGGTTCGATGAGCAGTTCTTC. Translating it yields CASSRSTGFDEQFF.

J is TRBJ1-1 and V is TRBV12-5; D gene ambiguous. The length of the CDR3 is 13 residues. Looked up from germline, CDR1 is LGHNT and CDR2 is FRNRAP. V lost 4 bases and J 4 bases, leaving 10 bases between the germline ends. The CDR3: CASGSYRGTEAFF. The CDR3 DNA is TGTGCTAGTGGTTCCTACCGGGGCACTGAAGCTTTCTTT.

The chain employs TRBV7-2 and TRBJ1-4; possible D gene TRBD1, 6 bases. In germline, CDR1 is SGHTA, CDR2 FQGNSA. Trimming took 5 bases from V and 8 from J, leaving 15 bases between them. The CDR3 contains 14 residues. The CDR3 bases are TGTGCCAGCAGCGCAGGGGTTAGGGGAGAAAAACTGTTTTTT. It codes for CASSAGVRGEKLFF.

The gene calls are TRBV19 and TRBJ2-5, with D possibly being TRBD1 (5 bases). V lost 6 bases, J lost 0 bases, and 8 bases lay in between. Per germline, CDR1 LNHDA and CDR2 SQIVND (reference sequence). This CDR3 region has 13 residues. The CDR3 DNA reads as TGTGCCAGTAGCAGACAGAACCAAGAGACCCAGTACTTC. As protein: CASSRQNQETQYF.